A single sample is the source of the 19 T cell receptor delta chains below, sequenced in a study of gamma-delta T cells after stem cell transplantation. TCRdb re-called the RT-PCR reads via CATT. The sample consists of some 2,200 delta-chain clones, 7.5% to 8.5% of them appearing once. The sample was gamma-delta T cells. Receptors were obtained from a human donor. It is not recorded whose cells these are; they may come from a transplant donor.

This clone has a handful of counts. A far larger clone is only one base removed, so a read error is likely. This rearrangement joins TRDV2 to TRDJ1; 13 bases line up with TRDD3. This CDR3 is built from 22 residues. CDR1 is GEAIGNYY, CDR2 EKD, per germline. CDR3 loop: CARDKMKLGDTEVSLYTDKLIF. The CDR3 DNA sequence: TGTGCCCGTGACAAGATGAAACTGGGGGATACGGAAGTCTCCCTGTACACCGATAAACTCATCTTT.

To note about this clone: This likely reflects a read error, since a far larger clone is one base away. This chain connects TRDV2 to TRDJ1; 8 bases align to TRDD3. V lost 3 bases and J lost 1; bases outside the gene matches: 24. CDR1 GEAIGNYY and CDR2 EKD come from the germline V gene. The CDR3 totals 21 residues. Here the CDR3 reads CACDLVGSTGGPAPSTDKLIF. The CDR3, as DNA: TGTGCCTGTGACCTCGTCGGGTCCACTGGGGGGCCGGCCCCAAGCACCGATAAACTCATCTTT.

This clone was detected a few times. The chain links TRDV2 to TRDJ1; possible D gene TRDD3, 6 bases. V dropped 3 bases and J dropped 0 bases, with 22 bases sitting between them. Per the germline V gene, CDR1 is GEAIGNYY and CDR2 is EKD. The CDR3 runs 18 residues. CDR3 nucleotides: TGTGCCTGTGACCCAGTACTGGGCAGAGTGGGGGACACCGATAAACTCATCTTT. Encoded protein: CACDPVLGRVGDTDKLIF.

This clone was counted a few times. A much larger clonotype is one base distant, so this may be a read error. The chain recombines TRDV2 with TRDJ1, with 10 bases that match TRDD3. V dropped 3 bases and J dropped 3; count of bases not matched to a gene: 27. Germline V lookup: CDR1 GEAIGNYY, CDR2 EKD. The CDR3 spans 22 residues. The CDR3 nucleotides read TGTGCCTGTGACGCCCTACGGGGGGATACGCCGGGGATGAAGGGCACGGCCGATAAACTCATCTTT. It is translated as CACDALRGDTPGMKGTADKLIF.

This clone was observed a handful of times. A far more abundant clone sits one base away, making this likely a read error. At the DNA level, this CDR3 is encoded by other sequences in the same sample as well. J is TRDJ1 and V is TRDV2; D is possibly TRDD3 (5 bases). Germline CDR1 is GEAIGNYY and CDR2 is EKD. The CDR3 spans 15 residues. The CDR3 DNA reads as TGTGCCTGTGACACCGTGGGGACCAACACTGATAAACTCATCTTT. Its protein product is CACDTVGTNTDKLIF.

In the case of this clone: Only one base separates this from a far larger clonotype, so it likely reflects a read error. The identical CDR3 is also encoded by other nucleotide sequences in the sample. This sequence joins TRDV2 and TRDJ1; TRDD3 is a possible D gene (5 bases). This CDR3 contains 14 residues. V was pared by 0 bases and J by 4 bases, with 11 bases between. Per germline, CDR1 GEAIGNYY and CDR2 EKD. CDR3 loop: CACDTVLGDDKLIF. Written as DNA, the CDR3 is TGTGCCTGTGACACCGTGCTGGGTGACGATAAACTCATCTTT.

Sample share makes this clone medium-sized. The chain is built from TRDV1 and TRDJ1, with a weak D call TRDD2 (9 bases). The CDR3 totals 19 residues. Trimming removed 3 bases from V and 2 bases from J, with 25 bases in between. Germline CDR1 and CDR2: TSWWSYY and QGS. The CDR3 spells CALGDPFLRRDTHTDKLIF. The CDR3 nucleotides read TGTGCTCTTGGGGATCCCTTCCTACGGAGGGATACGCATACCGATAAACTCATCTTT.

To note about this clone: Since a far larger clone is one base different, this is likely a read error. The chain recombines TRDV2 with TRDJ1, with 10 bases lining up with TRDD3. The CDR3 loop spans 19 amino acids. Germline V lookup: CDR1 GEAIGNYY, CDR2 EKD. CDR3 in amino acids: CACDTVGGQGDTVSDELIF. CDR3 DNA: TGTGCCTGTGACACCGTGGGGGGCCAGGGGGATACGGTGTCCGATGAACTCATCTTT.

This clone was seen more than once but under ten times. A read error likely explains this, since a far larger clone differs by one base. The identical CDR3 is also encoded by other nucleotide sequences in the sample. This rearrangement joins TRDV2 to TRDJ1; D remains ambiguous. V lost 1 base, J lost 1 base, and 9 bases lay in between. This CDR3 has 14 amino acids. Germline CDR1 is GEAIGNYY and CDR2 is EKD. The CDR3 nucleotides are TGTGCCTGTGACACGGTGGGAGCCACCGATAAACTCATCTTT. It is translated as CACDTVGATDKLIF.

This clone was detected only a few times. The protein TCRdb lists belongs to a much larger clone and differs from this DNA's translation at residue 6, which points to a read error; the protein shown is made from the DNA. This CDR3 reads CACDTMFTGGRGYTDKLIF. The CDR3 nucleotides are TGTGCCTGTGACACCATGTTTACTGGGGGACGGGGGTACACCGATAAACTCATCTTT. The chain carries TRDV2 and TRDJ1; 9 bases are shared with TRDD3. V lost 0 bases, J lost 0 bases, and 13 bases stayed unmatched. The CDR3 length is 19 residues. Germline V gene sequence: CDR1 GEAIGNYY, CDR2 EKD.

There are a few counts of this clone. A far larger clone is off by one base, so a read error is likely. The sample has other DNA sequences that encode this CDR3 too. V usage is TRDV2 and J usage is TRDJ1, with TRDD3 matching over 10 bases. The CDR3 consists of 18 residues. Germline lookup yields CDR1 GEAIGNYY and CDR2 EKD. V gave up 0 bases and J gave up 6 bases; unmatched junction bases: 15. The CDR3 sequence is CACDTLETGGSEGNKLIF. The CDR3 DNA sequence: TGTGCCTGTGACACCTTGGAGACTGGGGGATCAGAAGGCAATAAACTCATCTTT.

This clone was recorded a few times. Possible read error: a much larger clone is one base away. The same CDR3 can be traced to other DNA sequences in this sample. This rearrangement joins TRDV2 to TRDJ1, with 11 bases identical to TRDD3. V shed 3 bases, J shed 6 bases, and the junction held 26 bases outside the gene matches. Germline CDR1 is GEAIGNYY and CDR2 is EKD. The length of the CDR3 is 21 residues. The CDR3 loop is CACDPATGGYRHLTEGNKLIF. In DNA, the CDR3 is TGTGCCTGTGACCCCGCTACTGGGGGATATCGACATCTTACCGAGGGCAATAAACTCATCTTT.

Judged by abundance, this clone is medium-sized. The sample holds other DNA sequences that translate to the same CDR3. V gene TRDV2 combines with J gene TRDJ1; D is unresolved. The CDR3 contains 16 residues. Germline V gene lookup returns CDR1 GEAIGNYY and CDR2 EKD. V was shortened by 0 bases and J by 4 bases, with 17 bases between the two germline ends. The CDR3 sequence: CACDTVTSRLDDKLIF. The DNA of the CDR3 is TGTGCCTGTGACACCGTCACTAGCAGACTTGACGATAAACTCATCTTT.

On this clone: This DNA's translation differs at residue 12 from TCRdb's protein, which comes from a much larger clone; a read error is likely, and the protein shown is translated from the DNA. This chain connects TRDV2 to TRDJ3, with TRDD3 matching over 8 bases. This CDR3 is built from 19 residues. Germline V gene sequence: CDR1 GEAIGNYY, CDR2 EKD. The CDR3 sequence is CACDTTGGPSSRDTRQMFF. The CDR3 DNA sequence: TGTGCCTGTGACACCACTGGGGGGCCAAGCTCCCGGGACACCCGACAGATGTTTTTC.

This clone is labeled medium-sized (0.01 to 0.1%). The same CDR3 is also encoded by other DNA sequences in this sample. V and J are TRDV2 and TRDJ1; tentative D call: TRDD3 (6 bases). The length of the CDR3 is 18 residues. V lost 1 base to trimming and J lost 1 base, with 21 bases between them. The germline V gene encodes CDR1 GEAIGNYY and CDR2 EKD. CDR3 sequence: CACDTLLGRGEPTDKLIF. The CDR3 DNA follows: TGTGCCTGTGACACACTACTGGGTCGGGGCGAACCCACCGATAAACTCATCTTT.

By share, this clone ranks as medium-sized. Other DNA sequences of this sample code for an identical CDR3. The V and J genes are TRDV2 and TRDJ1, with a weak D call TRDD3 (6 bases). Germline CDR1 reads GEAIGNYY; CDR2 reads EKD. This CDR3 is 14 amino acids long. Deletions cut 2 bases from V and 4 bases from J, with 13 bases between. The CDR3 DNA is TGTGCCTGTGACATGATGGGGGCCAGCGATAAACTCATCTTT. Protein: CACDMMGASDKLIF.

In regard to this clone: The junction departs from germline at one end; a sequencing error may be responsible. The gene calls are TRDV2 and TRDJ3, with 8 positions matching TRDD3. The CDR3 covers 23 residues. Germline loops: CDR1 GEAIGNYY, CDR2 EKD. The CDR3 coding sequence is TGTGCCTGTGACACCGGAGGACTGGGGGTCGAAGTGCCAAGCTCCTGGGCCACCCGACAGATGTTTTTC. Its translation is CACDTGGLGVEVPSSWATRQMFF.

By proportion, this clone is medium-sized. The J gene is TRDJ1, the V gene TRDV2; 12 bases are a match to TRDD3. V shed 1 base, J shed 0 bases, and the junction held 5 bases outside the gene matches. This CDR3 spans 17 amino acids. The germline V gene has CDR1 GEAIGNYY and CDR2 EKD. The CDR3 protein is CACDTLGDTRYTDKLIF. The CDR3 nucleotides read TGTGCCTGTGACACACTGGGGGATACAAGGTACACCGATAAACTCATCTTT.

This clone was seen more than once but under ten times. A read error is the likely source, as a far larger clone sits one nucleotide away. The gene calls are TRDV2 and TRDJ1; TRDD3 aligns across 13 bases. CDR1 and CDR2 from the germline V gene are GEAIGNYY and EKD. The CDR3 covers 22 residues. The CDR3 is CAYDKMKLGDTEVSLYTDKLIF. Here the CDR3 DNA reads TGTGCCTATGACAAGATGAAACTGGGGGATACGGAAGTCTCCCTGTACACCGATAAACTCATCTTT.